This T cell receptor beta chain was found in a study of blood T cell repertoires in COVID-19. Overall study context: The study drew acute and convalescent COVID-19 samples from the United States, Italy and Spain. T cells, B-cell-depleted T cells, or PBMCs supplied cDNA or gDNA.

Adults between about 18 and 95 years of age took part from about two dozen US areas. The study counted Cohort 3 donors as recovered given two negative PCRs, clearance, or symptom resolution. Data came from immunoSEQ multiplex PCR; TCRdb stores just in-frame clones and leaves some out. The table records a few hundred thousand clones, around 87% of them present only once. V was pared by 2 bases and J by 4 bases, with 11 bases between. In germline, CDR1 is SGHTA, CDR2 FQGNSA. This CDR3 is 15 amino acids long. Sequences were obtained from PBMCs or T cells enriched from blood (not recorded which). V is TRBV7-2 and J is TRBJ1-4; no clear D. This receptor was taken from a woman in her fifties or sixties who had recovered from COVID-19. The CDR3 is CASSLTGSINEKLFF. CDR3 DNA: TGTGCCAGCAGCTTAACGGGTTCCATTAATGAAAAACTGTTTTTT.